This TCR beta chain is drawn from a study of read filtering for tumor transcriptome and immune sequencing. The library was built from 400 ng RNA with molecular barcoded adaptors for alpha/delta and beta/gamma chains. MiXCR was run by TCRdb on the reads, yielding one entry per CDR3 protein. The data contain 48,000 or so distinct CDR3 sequences, less than 20% of them seen just once; the ten biggest clones take up approximately 15%. Trimming shortened V by 0 bases and J by 2 bases, and 17 bases separated the two germline ends. The germline CDR1 and CDR2 sequences are MNHEY and SVGEGT. The CDR3 has 18 amino acids. In this sample, this clonotype turned up many times.

Sample: a population of CD138-negative cells sorted from bone marrow. The chain links TRBV6-2 or TRBV6-3 to TRBJ2-1; no definite D call. The receptor's source is a donor over 35 with multiple myeloma. The CDR3 DNA reads TGTGCCAGCAGTTACTCAGGCCCTCGGCCTAGTACCTACAATGAGCAGTTCTTC. This sequence encodes CASSYSGPRPSTYNEQFF.